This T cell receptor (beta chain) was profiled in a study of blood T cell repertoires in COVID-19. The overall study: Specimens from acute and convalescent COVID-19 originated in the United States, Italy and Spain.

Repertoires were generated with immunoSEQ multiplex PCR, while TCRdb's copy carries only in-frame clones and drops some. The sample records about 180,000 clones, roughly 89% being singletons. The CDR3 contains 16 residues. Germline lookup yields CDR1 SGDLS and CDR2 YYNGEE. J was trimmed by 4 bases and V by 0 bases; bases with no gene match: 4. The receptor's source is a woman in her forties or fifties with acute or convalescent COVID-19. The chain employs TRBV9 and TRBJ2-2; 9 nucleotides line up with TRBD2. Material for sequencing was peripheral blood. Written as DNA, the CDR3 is TGTGCCAGCAGCGTAGCGGGCGGGAGGGTCACCGGGGAGCTGTTTTTT. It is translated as CASSVAGGRVTGELFF.